The rows below give T cell receptor beta chains drawn from one sample of a study of technical replicates of blood from several donors. Method: immunoSEQ multiplex PCR; TCRdb's copy keeps in-frame clones and lacks some. The data show roughly 87,000 clones, 85% to 95% seen once. The source material was T cells isolated from PBMCs. The receptor set was obtained from a human donor in good health. Both conserved end residues are part of each CDR3. The order of the fields is CDR3 protein, CDR3 DNA, J gene, clone size, D gene, V gene. The D gene is left open where the match is weak. Part of the rows lack a size; the others show once, few, many or a class for expanded clones.

CDR3: CASRDSNFRTGFNEKLFF
DNA: TGTGCCAGTAGGGACTCAAACTTCAGGACAGGTTTTAATGAAAAACTGTTTTTT
J: TRBJ1-4
size: .
D: TRBD1
V: TRBV19

CDR3: CASSRPGTLKFSNEKLFF
DNA: TGTGCCAGCAGTCGACCCGGGACACTTAAATTCTCTAATGAAAAACTGTTTTTT
J: TRBJ1-4
size: .
D: .
V: TRBV28

CDR3: CASSQSIAGDTLFVAGELFF
DNA: TGTGCCAGCAGCCAATCAATAGCGGGAGACACCCTATTTGTCGCCGGGGAGCTGTTTTTT
J: TRBJ2-2
size: .
D: TRBD2
V: TRBV4-2

CDR3: CASSLAIGRGSGNTIYF
DNA: TGTGCCAGCAGCTTAGCAATCGGCAGGGGCTCTGGAAACACCATATATTTT
J: TRBJ1-3
size: .
D: .
V: TRBV11-2

CDR3: CASSLGQRNEKLFF
DNA: TGTGCCAGTAGTCTTGGACAGCGCAATGAAAAACTGTTTTTT
J: TRBJ1-4
size: .
D: .
V: TRBV19

CDR3: CASRRGSYEQYF
DNA: TGTGCCAGCAGGAGGGGGTCGTACGAGCAGTACTTC
J: TRBJ2-7
size: .
D: .
V: TRBV28

CDR3: CSVEDMLAASTDTQYF
DNA: TGCAGCGTTGAAGATATGCTAGCGGCTAGCACAGATACGCAGTATTTT
J: TRBJ2-3
size: .
D: TRBD2
V: TRBV29-1

CDR3: CASSFLGTSTSTDTQYF
DNA: TGTGCCAGCAGTTTCCTTGGGACTAGCACTAGCACAGATACGCAGTATTTT
J: TRBJ2-3
size: .
D: TRBD2
V: TRBV27

CDR3: CASSLGRLAGTRNEQYF
DNA: TGTGCCAGCAGCTTGGGGAGACTAGCGGGAACCCGGAACGAGCAGTACTTC
J: TRBJ2-7
size: .
D: TRBD2
V: TRBV5-8

CDR3: CASSPLAVGEKLFF
DNA: TGTGCCAGCAGTCCCCTCGCGGTTGGTGAAAAACTGTTTTTT
J: TRBJ1-4
size: .
D: .
V: TRBV2

CDR3: CASSLAAQGKETQYF
DNA: TGCGCCAGCAGCTTGGCTGCGCAGGGCAAAGAGACCCAGTACTTC
J: TRBJ2-5
size: .
D: .
V: TRBV5-1

CDR3: CASSPPKMSSYNEQFF
DNA: TGTGCCAGCTCACCTCCGAAGATGAGCTCCTACAATGAGCAGTTCTTC
J: TRBJ2-1
size: .
D: .
V: TRBV18

CDR3: CASSLGQGQGYTF
DNA: TGTGCCAGCAGCTTAGGACAGGGTCAAGGCTACACCTTC
J: TRBJ1-2
size: once
D: TRBD1
V: TRBV7-9

CDR3: CASSLVASSNEQFF
DNA: TGTGCCAGCAGTTTAGTCGCTAGCAGCAATGAGCAGTTCTTC
J: TRBJ2-1
size: .
D: .
V: TRBV28

CDR3: CASSQTSGGTEAFF
DNA: TGTGCCAGCAGCCAAACCTCAGGGGGCACTGAAGCTTTCTTT
J: TRBJ1-1
size: once
D: TRBD1
V: TRBV7-6

CDR3: CASSLPEDQGYGYTF
DNA: TGTGCCAGCAGCTTGCCCGAGGACCAGGGTTATGGCTACACCTTC
J: TRBJ1-2
size: .
D: .
V: TRBV5-6

CDR3: CASSFDILGQAEFSKLFF
DNA: TGTGCCAGCAGCTTTGACATCCTCGGACAGGCGGAATTTTCTAAACTGTTTTTT
J: TRBJ1-4
size: .
D: TRBD1
V: TRBV11-2

CDR3: CASSLIRGSDTQYF
DNA: TGTGCCAGCAGCTTAATCCGGGGTTCAGATACGCAGTATTTT
J: TRBJ2-3
size: .
D: .
V: TRBV7-3

CDR3: CASSPEQTMNTEAFF
DNA: TGTGCCAGCTCACCGGAGCAGACCATGAACACTGAAGCTTTCTTT
J: TRBJ1-1
size: .
D: .
V: TRBV18

CDR3: CASSVLQGTEAFF
DNA: TGTGCCAGCAGCGTTCTACAGGGGACTGAAGCTTTCTTT
J: TRBJ1-1
size: few
D: TRBD1
V: TRBV9

CDR3: CASQRGREQFF
DNA: TGTGCCAGCCAAAGAGGCCGGGAGCAGTTCTTC
J: TRBJ2-1
size: .
D: .
V: TRBV18

CDR3: CASSSGQGLGGANVLTF
DNA: TGTGCCAGCAGTTCGGGACAGGGGTTAGGTGGGGCCAACGTCCTGACTTTC
J: TRBJ2-6
size: .
D: TRBD1
V: TRBV27

CDR3: CASSLLLNEKLFF
DNA: TGTGCCAGCAGCTTACTACTTAATGAAAAACTGTTTTTT
J: TRBJ1-4
size: .
D: .
V: TRBV7-3

CDR3: CASVPVGLAGGEQYF
DNA: TGTGCCAGCGTTCCGGTTGGACTAGCGGGAGGCGAGCAGTACTTC
J: TRBJ2-7
size: .
D: TRBD2
V: TRBV7-9

CDR3: CASSGGTPHALLVQFF
DNA: TGCGCCAGCAGCGGGGGGACCCCTCACGCCCTGTTGGTACAGTTCTTC
J: TRBJ2-1
size: .
D: .
V: TRBV5-1

CDR3: CASSRRALRASSYEQYF
DNA: TGTGCCAGCAGTCGCCGGGCACTCAGGGCGAGCTCCTACGAGCAGTACTTC
J: TRBJ2-7
size: .
D: .
V: TRBV28

CDR3: CAISPRDRVRTGELFF
DNA: TGTGCCATCAGCCCCCGGGACAGGGTTCGTACCGGGGAGCTGTTTTTT
J: TRBJ2-2
size: .
D: TRBD1
V: TRBV10-3

CDR3: CASTSRDNPYEQYF
DNA: TGTGCCAGCACTTCAAGGGACAATCCTTACGAGCAGTACTTC
J: TRBJ2-7
size: few
D: .
V: TRBV28

CDR3: CSVVPGDHGYTF
DNA: TGCAGCGTTGTTCCCGGGGATCATGGCTACACCTTC
J: TRBJ1-2
size: .
D: .
V: TRBV29-1

CDR3: CASSPRDRRIYGYTF
DNA: TGTGCCAGCAGCCCCCGGGACAGGCGTATCTATGGCTACACCTTC
J: TRBJ1-2
size: .
D: TRBD1
V: TRBV9

CDR3: CASSLAWGGANEKLFF
DNA: TGTGCCAGCAGTTTAGCTTGGGGGGGAGCAAATGAAAAACTGTTTTTT
J: TRBJ1-4
size: .
D: .
V: TRBV28

CDR3: CASSPNWRSDTQYF
DNA: TGTGCCAGCAGTCCTAATTGGAGGTCAGATACGCAGTATTTT
J: TRBJ2-3
size: .
D: .
V: TRBV28

CDR3: CAWSGQNSGANVLTF
DNA: TGTGCCTGGAGCGGACAAAACTCTGGGGCCAACGTCCTGACTTTC
J: TRBJ2-6
size: .
D: .
V: TRBV30

CDR3: CASSLGETSGSDEQYF
DNA: TGTGCCAGCAGCTTGGGAGAGACTAGCGGGAGTGACGAGCAGTACTTC
J: TRBJ2-7
size: once
D: TRBD2
V: TRBV5-4